Detailed here is one TCR beta chain. No count is recorded, though its frequency marks this clonotype as medium-sized (0.01 to 0.1%). This receptor's antigen is unknown. Each sample's TRB amplification started from around 260 ng of peripheral blood genomic DNA, which corresponds to tens of thousands of genome equivalents. Multiplex PCR with a touch-down protocol amplified TRB rearrangements, with the TRB-A and TRB-B primer pools combined in a single tube. Illumina adapters and sample indices were added to the amplicons through two consecutive PCR reactions using Phusion HS II polymerase. The amplicons were gel-purified using the NucleoSpin Gel and PCR Clean-up kit, after which quantification was performed by Qubit and quality was checked on an Agilent 2100 Bioanalyzer. Sequencing of the libraries was performed on an Illumina MiSeq with 600-cycle, single-indexed, paired-end runs. The source study handled its data this way. MiXCR version 2.1.12 with the default MiXCR reference library was used to align and assemble TRB reads. A clone was defined by each unique CDR3 nucleotide sequence, and analysis was restricted to productive sequences with at least two reads. Repertoire diversity was assessed by alpha-parameterized diversity profiles (alpha 0 to 5), including Shannon (alpha 1) and Simpson (alpha 2) indices, computed with an R script. Combinatorial TRB VJ usage was computed with the tcR package and compared between cohorts by principal component analysis with ade4. GLIPH clustering of TCRbeta CDR3s was carried out on cohort pairs matched by age and read depth, and cluster frequencies were compared by Wilcoxon test. Each entry corresponds to one CDR3 protein sequence from reads that TCRdb reprocessed, and DNA is not given. The V and J calls reflect TCRdb's pipeline rather than the authors' work. For this sample, the table gives 9,500 to 15,000 distinct CDR3 sequences. The ten largest make up 3.3% of the sample.

This sample was included in a study of T cell clusters in autoimmune cytopenias (dated by TCRdb to about 2019). About the full investigation: A mean age of about 53 years and a median age of roughly 63 years were recorded for the healthy donor controls, of whom about half of the roughly 43 were female. TRB sequencing reached a median depth of roughly 50,000 reads per sample and yielded a median of roughly 2,500 distinct TRB clonotypes per sample. Alongside healthy, CLL and autoimmune hepatitis controls, autoimmune cytopenia patients had their peripheral blood TRB and IGH repertoires sequenced at active disease and again during treatment follow-up. The study aimed to test whether autoimmune cytopenia patients carry a disease-specific immune repertoire signature usable as a blood-based biomarker. For primary cytopenia the controls were some 25 age-matched healthy donors, whereas for secondary cytopenia the controls were over 11 age-matched CLL patients. Autoimmune hepatitis repertoires were compared with those of approximately 22 age- and sex-matched healthy donors.

Overall study results and their limits: GLIPH results suggested that primary autoimmune cytopenia patients were missing physiological T cell clusters, with 51 clusters found only in healthy donors compared with more than 15 found only in patients. The cluster-lack signature was not seen for secondary cytopenia versus CLL, apparently masked by the dominant lymphoma-associated repertoire. Healthy donors had almost three times as many exclusive TRB clusters as active autoimmune hepatitis patients, a finding consistent with an autoimmunity-wide signature. Shifts in the TRB repertoire, including less even repertoires in secondary cytopenia and CLL, were mostly a reflection of lymphoma bias and not of autoimmunity. The T cell clusters were only ever defined in silico, so experimental validation of their functional role was still needed.

CDR1 and CDR2 are drawn from the germline V gene: MNHEY, SVGAGI. The CDR3 starts with the cysteine, ends with the phenylalanine, and has 15 residues. No DNA sequence is on record. The same sample was also used in a study of T cell repertoires in aging, cancer and after chemotherapy. The second study also describes: Six donor age groups were covered, ranging from 30 or younger up to 70 or older, and each group contained at least three individuals. TCR repertoires from healthy donor controls were recorded over periods of several months to years and showed clear clonal overlap between repeated samplings. The complete dataset included about 8.8 million TCR reads. Compared with age-matched healthy donors, untreated patients with hematological or solid cancers had significantly lower TCR diversity and higher clonality in blood. In healthy donors, the decline in TCR diversity with age was mainly due to loss of richness, whereas in cancer patients loss of evenness also played a role. Median generation probability increased over the chemotherapy interval in both cancer cohorts, suggesting repertoire reconstitution through rebound thymic output. The authors noted that the repertoire data do not allow conclusions about immunological memory after chemotherapy. Peripheral blood TCR beta repertoires from healthy donors and cancer patients were profiled to examine immunoaging and T cell reconstitution after chemotherapy. Alongside approximately 95 healthy donors serving as a reference group, the cohort included 200 to 250 cancer patients, of whom more than 90 had hematological cancers and 120 to 130 had solid cancers. MiXCR versions 2.12 and 3.0.5 were used to process TRB sequences. The repertoire metrics were Shannon diversity, evenness, clonality (defined as one minus evenness), and alpha-parameterized diversity profiles covering alpha 0 to 5. Generation probabilities of clones in paired pre- and post-chemotherapy samples were computed with the IGoR algorithm.

The chain is encoded by TRBV6-5 joined to TRBJ2-6; TCRdb's D call of TRBD1 is untestable without DNA. The sequenced sample consisted of peripheral blood. This clonotype was obtained from a human donor in good health. The CDR3 here reads CASSYTGAGANVLTF.